The following is a TCR beta chain sequence with its context. The antigen remains unidentified. Germline V CDR1 and CDR2: SGHRS, YFSETQ. The CDR3 has 15 residues. Germline trimming cut 4 bases from V and 2 bases from J; bases unmatched to any gene: 5. The record originates from a study of cytomegalovirus exposure and HLA in healthy donors. General study points: Testing in vitro showed a few CMV-associated chains specific for CMV antigens. There were some V segments, including TRBV6-2 and TRBV6-3, excluded as indistinguishable.

The PCR contained 60 Vbeta and 13 Jbeta primers. Sequencing was performed with immunoSEQ multiplex PCR; in TCRdb, only in-frame clones are kept and a portion is missing. This sample has 150,000 to 180,000 clones, with about 80% found just once. This sequence originates from a woman in her forties in good health and CMV-seronegative. This chain links TRBV5-1 with TRBJ2-7; 11 bases align to TRBD2. Sequenced input: PBMCs. The CDR3 nucleotides are TGCGCCAGCAGCAAACTAGCGGGAGAGCCCTACGAGCAGTACTTC. It yields the protein CASSKLAGEPYEQYF.